Given below is one TCR beta chain in context. The antigen is not known. V dropped 6 bases and J dropped 2; count of bases not matched to a gene: 4. CDR1 is MNHEY, CDR2 SVGAGI, per germline. The CDR3 totals 13 residues. These data originate in a study of OX40 agonist ivuxolimab in advanced cancers. Turning to the study itself: In this trial design, patients received ivuxolimab intravenously at 0.01 to 10 mg/kg every 2 weeks.

Profiled with immunoSEQ multiplex PCR; TCRdb holds only in-frame clones, not every one. Seen here are approximately 13,000 clones, under 70% observed once, and the top ten hold 26%. Whole-study findings and limits: No antigen was identified for the clonally expanded peripheral T cells.

It was autoimmune disease history or systemic immunosuppression that excluded patients. The receptor was derived from an adult with an advanced solid tumor such as melanoma, head and neck, liver or kidney cancer. V usage is TRBV6-5 and J usage is TRBJ2-7, with 7 positions matching TRBD1. Sequencing used CD4+ or CD8+ T cells sorted from blood, obtained in a trial of the OX40 agonist ivuxolimab. The DNA for the CDR3 is TGTGCCAGCAGCTCGGGACAGACCTACGAGCAGTACTTC. It specifies CASSSGQTYEQYF.